This T cell receptor (beta chain) was profiled in a study of cytomegalovirus exposure and HLA in healthy donors. With 60 Vbeta and 13 Jbeta primers, the PCR was carried out. TCRdb's copy holds only in-frame clones and misses some; the assay was immunoSEQ multiplex PCR. The data show over 110,000 clones, about four fifths seen once. This receptor was taken from a woman aged 40-49 years in good health and CMV-seropositive. Input material: PBMCs.

CDR3 in DNA: TGTGCCAGCAGCTCGGGGACAGATAACACTGAAGCTTTCTTT. This sequence encodes CASSSGTDNTEAFF. The V and J genes are TRBV5-4 and TRBJ1-1, with TRBD1 identical over 7 bases. Germline V CDR1 and CDR2: SGHNT, YYREEE (reference sequence). CDR3 size: 14 residues. Trimming removed 3 bases from V and 2 bases from J; junction bases left unmatched: 4.